The 26 T cell receptor beta chains below come from one sample, sequenced in a study of T-cell reconstitution after alpha-beta-depleted transplantation in children. During its preparation, the TCRbeta library received unique molecular identifiers. TCRdb fed the PCR reads into MiXCR, producing one record per CDR3 protein. The sample records about 460,000 distinct CDR3 sequences, about 11% being singletons. Sequenced material: PBMCs, taken before TCRalphabeta/CD19-depleted stem cell transplant. These TCRs come from a child aged 2-15 years with inherited bone marrow failure, due to receive a stem cell transplant.

The table lists this clonotype with many counts. This chain connects TRBV20-1 to TRBJ2-1, with unresolved D. Trimming removed 3 bases from V and 0 bases from J, with 12 bases in between. The CDR3 spans 15 residues. Germline assignment: CDR1 DFQATT and CDR2 SNEGSKA (reference sequence). The CDR3 sequence: CSASQPFSSYNEQFF. CDR3 in DNA: TGCAGTGCTAGTCAGCCCTTTAGCTCCTACAATGAGCAGTTCTTC.

This clonotype was seen many times. V gene TRBV28 combines with J gene TRBJ2-2, with a possible D match to TRBD1 (6 bases). The germline gives CDR1 MDHEN, CDR2 SYDVKM. V lost 3 bases to trimming and J lost 4 bases, with 24 bases between them. This CDR3 is built from 19 residues. For the CDR3, the DNA is TGTGCCAGCAGTTTTCTCTACCCGAGTGAACAGGGTTTCACCGGGGAGCTGTTTTTT. This gives the protein CASSFLYPSEQGFTGELFF. Filled out from reference TRBV28 and TRBJ2-2, the complete variable domain reads DVKVTQSSRYLVKRTGEKVFLECVQDMDHENMFWYRQDPGLGLRLIYFSYDVKMKEKGDIPEGYSVSREKKERFSLILESASTNQTSMYLCASSFLYPSEQGFTGELFFGEGSRLTVL.

The sample holds a few counts of this clonotype. The chain combines TRBV7-2 with TRBJ1-6; 7 bases agree with TRBD1. With V trimmed by 7 bases and J by 7 bases, 7 bases remained unmatched. The CDR3 sequence is 14 residues long. Germline V gene sequence: CDR1 SGHTA, CDR2 FQGNSA. This CDR3 reads CASTLGGGNSPLHF. The CDR3 nucleotides are TGTGCCAGCACATTAGGGGGCGGGAATTCACCCCTCCACTTT.

This clonotype was picked up many times. The chain combines TRBV4-1 with TRBJ2-1; 11 bases are a match to TRBD2. Germline lookup yields CDR1 MGHRA and CDR2 YSYEKL. The CDR3 has 18 residues. The J segment lost 2 bases and the V segment lost 2 bases, leaving 8 bases of the junction unmatched. The CDR3 reads CASSQRLAGGGAYNEQFF. As DNA, the CDR3 is TGCGCCAGCAGCCAAAGGCTAGCGGGAGGAGGCGCCTACAATGAGCAGTTCTTC.

This clonotype was seen many times. The chain links TRBV27 to TRBJ1-1; unclear D gene. Germline assignment: CDR1 MNHEY and CDR2 SMNVEV (reference sequence). The CDR3 spans 17 residues. V gave up 0 bases and J gave up 0 bases, with 14 bases separating them. For the CDR3, the DNA is TGTGCCAGCAGTTTATCATTTTCAGGATTGATGAACACTGAAGCTTTCTTT. It is translated as CASSLSFSGLMNTEAFF.

This clonotype was counted ten times or more. CDR3 DNA: TGTGCCAGCAGTTTATCGGGGATAAGTAACACTGAAGCTTTCTTT. This gives the protein CASSLSGISNTEAFF. The gene calls are TRBV27 and TRBJ1-1, with no clear D. Trimming took 0 bases from V and 2 from J, leaving 10 bases between them. The germline CDR1 and CDR2 sequences are MNHEY and SMNVEV (reference sequence). This CDR3 is 15 amino acids long.

The chain uses TRBV20-1 and TRBJ2-3; the match to TRBD2 covers 9 bases. CDR3 length equals 14 residues. From germline, CDR1 is DFQATT and CDR2 SNEGSKA (reference sequence). Trimming took 5 bases from V and 6 from J; bases not matched to a gene: 9. DNA of the CDR3: TGCAGTGCTCGCCATAGCGGGAGTGTGGATACGCAGTATTTT. Its protein is CSARHSGSVDTQYF.

The table lists this clonotype with a few counts. The J gene is TRBJ1-2, the V gene TRBV7-2; D gene ambiguous. V gave up 0 bases and J gave up 8 bases, with 25 bases separating them. This CDR3 comprises 18 residues. Looked up from germline, CDR1 is SGHTA and CDR2 is FQGNSA. DNA for the CDR3: TGTGCCAGCAGCTTAGCGCGGGCAGGCGCTAATCCCCGTTGGGGCTACACCTTC. It encodes CASSLARAGANPRWGYTF.

At least ten counts were recorded for this clonotype. The chain uses TRBV4-3 and TRBJ2-1, with TRBD1 as a possible D gene (6 bases). There are 15 residues in the CDR3. Trimming removed 0 bases at V and 7 bases at J, with 13 bases between. Germline V lookup: CDR1 LGHNA, CDR2 YSLEER. CDR3: CASSQEPRQANEQFF. CDR3 nucleotide sequence: TGCGCCAGCAGCCAAGAACCTCGACAGGCAAATGAGCAGTTCTTC.

This clonotype was recorded many times. Sequence at one end of the junction differs from germline and may be a read error. The gene calls are TRBV28 and TRBJ2-4; 7 bases fit TRBD1. The length of the CDR3 is 12 residues. Germline V gene sequence: CDR1 MDHEN, CDR2 SYDVKM. The CDR3 DNA follows: TGTGCCAGCAGTTCATTGACAGGGTTTGTGGACTTC. It encodes CASSSLTGFVDF. Filled out from reference TRBV28 and TRBJ2-4, the complete variable domain reads DVKVTQSSRYLVKRTGEKVFLECVQDMDHENMFWYRQDPGLGLRLIYFSYDVKMKEKGDIPEGYSVSREKKERFSLILESASTNQTSMYLCASSSLTGFVDFGAGTRLSVL.

This clonotype has ten or more counts. This chain connects TRBV5-1 to TRBJ2-1, with 9 bases matching TRBD2. This CDR3 comprises 19 residues. The germline gives CDR1 SGHRS, CDR2 YFSETQ. V was pared by 0 bases and J by 0 bases, with 10 bases of the junction left unmatched. Here the CDR3 reads CASSLVTLAGSDSYNEQFF. The CDR3 bases are TGCGCCAGCAGCTTGGTTACCCTAGCGGGATCCGACTCCTACAATGAGCAGTTCTTC. Variable domain in full (rest from reference TRBV5-1 and TRBJ2-1): KAGVTQTPRYLIKTRGQQVTLSCSPISGHRSVSWYQQTPGQGLQFLFEYFSETQRNKGNFPGRFSGRQFSNSRSEMNVSTLELGDSALYLCASSLVTLAGSDSYNEQFFGPGTRLTVL.

This clonotype was found many times. The chain has TRBV4-2 and TRBJ2-7; D is perhaps TRBD1 or TRBD2 (5 bases each). CDR3 length equals 15 residues. Trimming took 0 bases from V and 2 from J, leaving 11 bases between them. Per germline, CDR1 LGHNA and CDR2 YNFKEQ. The CDR3 nucleotides are TGTGCCAGCAGCCAAGAATTGAGGGGAGCCTACGAGCAGTACTTC. This gives the protein CASSQELRGAYEQYF.

This clonotype has ten or more counts. The chain recombines TRBV9 with TRBJ1-1; 9 positions match TRBD1. Germline values: CDR1 SGDLS, CDR2 YYNGEE. The CDR3 has 14 residues. J gave up 5 bases and V 2 bases, and 4 bases lay outside the gene matches. CDR3 sequence: CASSVRDRVTEAFF. As DNA, the CDR3 is TGTGCCAGCAGCGTCCGGGACAGGGTAACTGAAGCTTTCTTT.

A word on this clonotype: A much larger clonotype is one base distant, so this may be a read error. In this CDR3 the conserved last residue, phenylalanine or tryptophan, is missing, so a read error is likely. The rearrangement joins TRBV7-9 to TRBJ2-1; 8 nucleotides match TRBD2. The CDR3 contains 15 residues. Germline V lookup: CDR1 SEHNR, CDR2 FQNEAQ (reference sequence). The J segment lost 4 bases and the V segment lost 4 bases, leaving 6 bases of the junction unmatched. CDR3 bases: TGTGCCAGCAGCTCAAAAGCGGGAGCTTACAATGAGCAGTTCTGC. Translated: CASSSKAGAYNEQFC.

A few counts support this clonotype. This chain connects TRBV4-1 to TRBJ2-3, with a tentative D call TRBD2 (7 bases). CDR3 length: 18 residues. Trimming left V 1 base short and J 1 base short, with 18 bases between. The germline CDR1 and CDR2 sequences are MGHRA and YSYEKL. The CDR3, as DNA: TGCGCCAGCAGCCAAGTTTATCCTGGGGGGGGGCGCACAGATACGCAGTATTTT. Amino acids: CASSQVYPGGGRTDTQYF.

This clonotype was seen many times. The V gene is TRBV9, the J gene TRBJ1-3; D is unclear. CDR1 and CDR2 (germline): SGDLS, YYNGEE. The CDR3 is 16 residues long. V lost 0 bases, J lost 0 bases, and 10 bases lay in between. The DNA of the CDR3 is TGTGCCAGCAGCGTAGAGGACGGGAGCTCTGGAAACACCATATATTTT. Encoded protein: CASSVEDGSSGNTIYF. Looking up the rest from reference TRBV9 and TRBJ1-3 gives the full variable domain: DSGVTQTPKHLITATGQRVTLRCSPRSGDLSVYWYQQSLDQGLQFLIQYYNGEERAKGNILERFSAQQFPDLHSELNLSSLELGDSALYFCASSVEDGSSGNTIYFGEGSWLTVV.

In its sample, this clonotype was seen many times. J is TRBJ2-2 and V is TRBV20-1; TRBD1 matches at 7 bases. The CDR3 is made up of 14 amino acids. CDR1 DFQATT and CDR2 SNEGSKA come from the germline V gene (reference sequence). Losses at the gene ends were 1 base for V and 6 bases for J; bases not matched to a gene: 5. The CDR3 region is CSARVTGFAGELFF. CDR3 sequence (DNA): TGCAGTGCTAGAGTGACAGGGTTCGCCGGGGAGCTGTTTTTT.

In its sample, this clonotype was seen many times. This chain links TRBV5-1 with TRBJ2-3; D might be TRBD1 (7 bases). The germline V gene has CDR1 SGHRS and CDR2 YFSETQ. V gave up 0 bases and J gave up 9 bases, with 20 bases separating them. CDR3 size: 16 residues. The CDR3 here is CASSLGQGGSAWTQYF. Here the CDR3 DNA reads TGCGCCAGCAGCTTGGGACAGGGAGGCTCAGCGTGGACGCAGTATTTT.

This clonotype was detected many times. The V gene is TRBV19, the J gene TRBJ1-1; D gene unclear. Trimming pared 6 bases from V and 3 bases from J, leaving 8 bases between. Germline CDR1 is LNHDA and CDR2 is SQIVND (reference sequence). This CDR3 is 12 amino acids long. The CDR3 protein is CASSRPYTEAFF. CDR3 nucleotides: TGTGCCAGTAGCCGACCGTACACTGAAGCTTTCTTT.

This clonotype has at least ten counts. The J gene is TRBJ1-5, the V gene TRBV6-2 or TRBV6-3; TRBD1 matches 8 bases. The V and J ends lost 3 bases and 7 bases, in that order; junction bases with no gene match: 14. The CDR3 loop spans 17 amino acids. CDR1 and CDR2 from the germline V gene are MNHEY and SVGEGT. The CDR3, as DNA: TGTGCCAGCAGTTATGTCCCGGGACAGGCGAGCCGGCAGCCCCAGCATTTT. Residues: CASSYVPGQASRQPQHF.

This clonotype came up many times. The chain carries TRBV7-8 and TRBJ2-4; D may correspond to TRBD1 or TRBD2 (5 bases each). Trimming left V 5 bases short and J 4 bases short, with 15 bases between. CDR1 SGHVS and CDR2 FQNEAQ come from the germline V gene. The CDR3 has 15 residues. The CDR3 here is CASSPPGRDKNIQYF. CDR3 coding DNA: TGTGCCAGCAGCCCCCCGGGACGGGATAAAAACATTCAGTACTTC. The complete variable domain, with remaining parts taken from reference TRBV7-8 and TRBJ2-4, reads GAGVSQSPRYKVAKRGQDVALRCDPISGHVSLFWYQQALGQGPEFLTYFQNEAQLDKSGLPSDRFFAERPEGSVSTLKIQRTQQEDSAVYLCASSPPGRDKNIQYFGAGTRLSVL.

This clonotype was counted ten times or more. The V and J genes are TRBV2 and TRBJ1-1, with 7 bases identical to TRBD1. Per the germline V gene, CDR1 is SNHLY and CDR2 is FYNNEI. The V segment lost 1 base and the J segment 0 bases; nucleotides outside the gene matches: 2. This CDR3 spans 15 amino acids. Here the CDR3 DNA reads TGTGCCAGCAGTGAAGAGACAGGGATGAACACTGAAGCTTTCTTT. Its protein is CASSEETGMNTEAFF.

This clonotype was seen a few times. The chain is built from TRBV6-5 and TRBJ1-3, with unresolved D. The V gene's germline CDR1 is MNHEY and CDR2 SVGAGI. This CDR3 spans 14 amino acids. Between the trimmed V and J ends, which lost 3 bases and 4 bases, there was a span of 10 bases. CDR3 sequence reads: CASSYKVSGNTIYF. CDR3 nucleotide sequence: TGTGCCAGCAGTTATAAGGTTTCGGGAAACACCATATATTTT.

In its sample, this clonotype was seen many times. The chain links TRBV5-4 to TRBJ2-7, with D uncertain. The CDR3 is made up of 12 amino acids. Germline V lookup: CDR1 SGHNT, CDR2 YYREEE (reference sequence). Trimming pared 2 bases from V and 2 bases from J, leaving 5 bases between. In DNA form, the CDR3 reads TGTGCCAGCAGCTTTGGGCCCTACGAGCAGTACTTC. This encodes CASSFGPYEQYF.

In the case of this clonotype: This may be a read error: a much more frequent sequence differs by one nucleotide. The chain uses TRBV5-1 and TRBJ2-1, with D unresolved. The germline gives CDR1 SGHRS, CDR2 YFSETQ. The CDR3 runs 15 residues. CDR3 residues: CASSAIALGGNDQFF. As DNA, the CDR3 is TGCGCCAGCAGCGCAATCGCCTTAGGCGGCAATGACCAGTTCTTC.

This clonotype was seen repeatedly, ten times or more. The CDR3 loop is CAWSPDTIYEQYF. The CDR3 region has the DNA TGTGCCTGGAGTCCGGACACCATTTACGAGCAGTACTTC. The gene calls are TRBV30 and TRBJ2-7; D may be TRBD1 (5 bases). The V and J ends lost 2 bases and 4 bases respectively, with 12 bases between them. Germline V gene sequence: CDR1 GTSNPN, CDR2 SVGIG (reference sequence). The CDR3 is 13 residues long.